What follows describes a single TCR beta chain. The record originates from a study of T cells in Graves' hyperthyroidism and ophthalmopathy. This CDR3 comprises 17 residues. V shed 0 bases, J shed 5 bases, and the junction held 13 bases outside the gene matches. Germline CDR1 and CDR2: SGHAT and FQNNGV. RNA transcripts served as the template for amplifying TCR beta CDR3 regions. RT-PCR in the first round (using the HTBI primer set) targeted the TCR CDR3. TCRdb fed the multiplex PCR reads into MiXCR, producing one record per CDR3 protein. This sample has around 540,000 distinct CDR3 sequences, with roughly 15% found just once.

The specimen sequenced was blood. The chain carries TRBV11-2 and TRBJ2-7; 7 nucleotides line up with TRBD2. The source is a woman aged 30 to 39 with Graves' ophthalmopathy. The CDR3, as DNA: TGTGCCAGCAGCTTAGATCCAAGCGGGATTGGGAATGACGAGCAGTACTTC. This encodes CASSLDPSGIGNDEQYF.